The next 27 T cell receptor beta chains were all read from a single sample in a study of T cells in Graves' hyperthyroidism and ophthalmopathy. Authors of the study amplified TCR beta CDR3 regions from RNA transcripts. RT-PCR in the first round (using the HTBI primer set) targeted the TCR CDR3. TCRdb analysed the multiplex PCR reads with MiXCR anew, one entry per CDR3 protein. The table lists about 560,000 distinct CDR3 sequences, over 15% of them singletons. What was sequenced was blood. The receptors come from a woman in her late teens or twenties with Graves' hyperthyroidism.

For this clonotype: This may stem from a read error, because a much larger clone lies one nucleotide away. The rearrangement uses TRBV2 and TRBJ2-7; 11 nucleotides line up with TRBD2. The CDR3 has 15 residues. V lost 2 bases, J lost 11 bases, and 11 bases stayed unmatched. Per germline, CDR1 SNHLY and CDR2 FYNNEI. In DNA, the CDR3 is TGTGCCAGCAGTGAACGGGAACTAGCGGGAGAGGAGGAGTACTTC. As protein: CASSERELAGEEEYF.

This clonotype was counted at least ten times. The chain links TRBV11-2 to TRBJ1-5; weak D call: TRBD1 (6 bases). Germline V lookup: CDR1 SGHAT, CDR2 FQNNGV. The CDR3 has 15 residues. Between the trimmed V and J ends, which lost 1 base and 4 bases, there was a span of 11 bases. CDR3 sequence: CASSLAGGWNQPQHF. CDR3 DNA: TGTGCCAGCAGCTTAGCCGGGGGCTGGAATCAGCCCCAGCATTTT.

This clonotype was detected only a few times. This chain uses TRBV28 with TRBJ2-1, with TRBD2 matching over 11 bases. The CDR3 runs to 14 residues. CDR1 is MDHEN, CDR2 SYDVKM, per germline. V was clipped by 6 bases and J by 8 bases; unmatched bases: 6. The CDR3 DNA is TGTGCCAGCAGCTCACTAGCGGGAGACTATGAGCAGTTCTTC. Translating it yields CASSSLAGDYEQFF.

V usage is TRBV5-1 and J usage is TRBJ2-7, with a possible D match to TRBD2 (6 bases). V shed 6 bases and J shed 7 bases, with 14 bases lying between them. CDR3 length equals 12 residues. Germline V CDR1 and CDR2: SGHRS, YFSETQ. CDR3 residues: CASTGSGEEQYF. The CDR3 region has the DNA TGCGCCAGCACGGGATCGGGGGAGGAGCAGTACTTC.

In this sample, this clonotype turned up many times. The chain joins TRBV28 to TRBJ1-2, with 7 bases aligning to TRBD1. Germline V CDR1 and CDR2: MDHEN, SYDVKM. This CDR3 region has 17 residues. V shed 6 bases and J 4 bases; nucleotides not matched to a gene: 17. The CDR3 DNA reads TGTGCCAGCAGCCAACGGGACAGCCACTTCTACTCCTATGGCTACACCTTC. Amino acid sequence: CASSQRDSHFYSYGYTF.

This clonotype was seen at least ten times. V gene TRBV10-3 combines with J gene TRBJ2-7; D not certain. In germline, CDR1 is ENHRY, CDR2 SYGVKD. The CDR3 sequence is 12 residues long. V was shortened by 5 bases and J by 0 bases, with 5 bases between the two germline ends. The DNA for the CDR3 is TGTGCCATCAGTAGGGACTCCTACGAGCAGTACTTC. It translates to CAISRDSYEQYF.

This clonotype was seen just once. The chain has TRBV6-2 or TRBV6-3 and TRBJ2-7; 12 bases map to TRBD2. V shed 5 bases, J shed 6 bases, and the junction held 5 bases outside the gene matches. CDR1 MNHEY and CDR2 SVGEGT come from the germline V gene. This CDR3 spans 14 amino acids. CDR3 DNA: TGTGCCAGCAGTCGGACTAGCGGGAAGGGCGAGCAGTACTTC. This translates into CASSRTSGKGEQYF.

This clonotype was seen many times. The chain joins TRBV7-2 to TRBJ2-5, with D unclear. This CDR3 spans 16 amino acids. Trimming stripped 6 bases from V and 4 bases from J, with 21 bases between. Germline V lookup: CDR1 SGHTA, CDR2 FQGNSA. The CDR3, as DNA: TGTGCCAGCAGGTCTGCCGGGTCCGCCCCGAGAGAGACCCAGTACTTC. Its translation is CASRSAGSAPRETQYF.

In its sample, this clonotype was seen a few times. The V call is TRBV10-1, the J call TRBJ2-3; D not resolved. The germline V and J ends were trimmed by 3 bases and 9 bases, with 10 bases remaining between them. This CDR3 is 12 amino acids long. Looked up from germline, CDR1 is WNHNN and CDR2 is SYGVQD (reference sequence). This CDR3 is CASSEILGTQYF. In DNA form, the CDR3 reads TGCGCCAGCAGTGAAATTCTAGGAACGCAGTATTTT.

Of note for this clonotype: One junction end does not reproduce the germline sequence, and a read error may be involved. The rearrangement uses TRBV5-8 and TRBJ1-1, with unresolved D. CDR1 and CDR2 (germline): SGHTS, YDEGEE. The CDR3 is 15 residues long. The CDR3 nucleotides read TGTGCCAGCAGCTTGTATCCGAACGTGAAGACTGAAGCTTTCTTT. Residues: CASSLYPNVKTEAFF.

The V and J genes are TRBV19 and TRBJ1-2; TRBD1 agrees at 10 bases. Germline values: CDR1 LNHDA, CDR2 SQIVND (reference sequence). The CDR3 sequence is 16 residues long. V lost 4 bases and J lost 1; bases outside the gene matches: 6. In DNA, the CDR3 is TGTGCCAGTAGTAGCGGGACAGGGGCCAATAACTATGGCTACACCTTC. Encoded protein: CASSSGTGANNYGYTF.

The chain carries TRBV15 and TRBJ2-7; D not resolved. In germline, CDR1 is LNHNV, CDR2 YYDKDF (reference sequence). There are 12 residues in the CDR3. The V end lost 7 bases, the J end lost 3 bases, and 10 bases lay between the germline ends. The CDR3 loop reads CATTIPLYEQYF. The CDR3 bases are TGTGCCACCACAATCCCCCTCTACGAGCAGTACTTC.

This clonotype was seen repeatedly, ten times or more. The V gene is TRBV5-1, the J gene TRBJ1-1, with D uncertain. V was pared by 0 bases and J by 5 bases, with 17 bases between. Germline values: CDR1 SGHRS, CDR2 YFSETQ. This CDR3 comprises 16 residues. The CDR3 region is CASSLAIGPRGTEAFF. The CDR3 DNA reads TGCGCCAGCAGCTTGGCAATCGGACCAAGAGGGACTGAAGCTTTCTTT.

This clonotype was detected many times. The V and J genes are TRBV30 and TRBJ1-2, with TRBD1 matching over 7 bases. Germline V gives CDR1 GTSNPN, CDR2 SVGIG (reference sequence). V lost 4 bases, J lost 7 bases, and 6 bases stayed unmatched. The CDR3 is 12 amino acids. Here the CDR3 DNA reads TGTGCCTGGACAGGGACAGCCGGTGGCTACACCTTC. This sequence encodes CAWTGTAGGYTF. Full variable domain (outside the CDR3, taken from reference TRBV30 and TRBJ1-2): SQTIHQWPATLVQPVGSPLSLECTVEGTSNPNLYWYRQAAGRGLQLLFYSVGIGQISSEVPQNLSASRPQDRQFILSSKKLLLSDSGFYLCAWTGTAGGYTFGSGTRLTVV.

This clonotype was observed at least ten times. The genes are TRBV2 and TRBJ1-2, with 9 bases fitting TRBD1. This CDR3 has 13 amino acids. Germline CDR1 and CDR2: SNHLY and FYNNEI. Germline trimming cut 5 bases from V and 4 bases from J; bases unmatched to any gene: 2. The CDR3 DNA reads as TGTGCCAGCAGTATGACAGGGGGCTATGGCTACACCTTC. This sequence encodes CASSMTGGYGYTF.

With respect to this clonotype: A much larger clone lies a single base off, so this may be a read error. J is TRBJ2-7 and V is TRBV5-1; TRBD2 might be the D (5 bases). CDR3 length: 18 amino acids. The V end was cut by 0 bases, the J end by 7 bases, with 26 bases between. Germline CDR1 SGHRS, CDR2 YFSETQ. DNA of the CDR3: TGCGCCAGCAGCTTGGGTGTTCTTATGGTAGCGAGGTCCAATGAGCAGTACTTC. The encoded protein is CASSLGVLMVARSNEQYF.

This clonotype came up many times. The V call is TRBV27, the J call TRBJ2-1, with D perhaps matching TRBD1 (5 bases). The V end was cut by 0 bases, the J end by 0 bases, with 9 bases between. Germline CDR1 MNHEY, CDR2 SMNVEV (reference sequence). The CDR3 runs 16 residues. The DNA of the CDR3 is TGTGCCAGCAGTTTATCTCCAGACAGCTCCTACAATGAGCAGTTCTTC. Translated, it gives CASSLSPDSSYNEQFF.

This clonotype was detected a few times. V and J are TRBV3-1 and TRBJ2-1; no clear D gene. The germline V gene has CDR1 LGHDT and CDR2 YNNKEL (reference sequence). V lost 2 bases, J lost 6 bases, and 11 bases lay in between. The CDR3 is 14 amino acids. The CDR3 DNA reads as TGTGCCAGCAGCCAAAAGGTAGCAGGCAATGAGCAGTTCTTC. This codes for CASSQKVAGNEQFF.

CDR3 nucleotides: TGTGCCAGTAGTGAGGACAGGGGAGGCTACGAGCAGTACTTC. It codes for CASSEDRGGYEQYF. V and J are TRBV19 and TRBJ2-7; TRBD1 matches 9 bases. CDR3 length equals 14 residues. Per germline, CDR1 LNHDA and CDR2 SQIVND (reference sequence). Trimming removed 5 bases from V and 3 bases from J; junction bases left unmatched: 5.

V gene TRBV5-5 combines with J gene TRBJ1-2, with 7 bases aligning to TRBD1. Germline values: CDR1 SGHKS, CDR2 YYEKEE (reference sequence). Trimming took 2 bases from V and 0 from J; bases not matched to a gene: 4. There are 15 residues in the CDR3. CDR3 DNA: TGTGCCAGCAGCTTCACAGGGGAGCCTAACTATGGCTACACCTTC. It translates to CASSFTGEPNYGYTF.

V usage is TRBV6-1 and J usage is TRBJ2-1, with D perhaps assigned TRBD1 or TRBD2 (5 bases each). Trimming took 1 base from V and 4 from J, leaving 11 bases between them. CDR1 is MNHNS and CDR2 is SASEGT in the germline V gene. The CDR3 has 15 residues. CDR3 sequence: CASSEDGTDYNEQFF. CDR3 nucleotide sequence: TGTGCCAGCAGTGAAGATGGGACGGATTACAATGAGCAGTTCTTC.

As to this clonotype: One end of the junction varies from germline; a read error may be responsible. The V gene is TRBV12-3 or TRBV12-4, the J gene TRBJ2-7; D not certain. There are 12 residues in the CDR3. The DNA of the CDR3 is TGTACCAGCAGTTTACTCTCCTACGAGCAGTACTTC. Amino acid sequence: CTSSLLSYEQYF.

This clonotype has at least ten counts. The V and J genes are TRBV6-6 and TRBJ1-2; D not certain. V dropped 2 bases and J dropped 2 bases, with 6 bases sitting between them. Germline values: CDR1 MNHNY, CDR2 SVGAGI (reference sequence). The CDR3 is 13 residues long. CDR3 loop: CASSYQWNYGYTF. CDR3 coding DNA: TGTGCCAGCAGTTACCAGTGGAACTATGGCTACACCTTC.

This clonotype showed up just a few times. Written as DNA, the CDR3 is TGTGCCAGTACCTTCGGGAGCGGGGGCCTTAACACAGATACGCAGTATTTT. Translating it yields CASTFGSGGLNTDTQYF. The J gene is TRBJ2-3, the V gene TRBV19; TRBD2 matches 8 bases. This CDR3 spans 17 amino acids. Germline V gives CDR1 LNHDA, CDR2 SQIVND (reference sequence). The V segment lost 7 bases and the J segment 2 bases; nucleotides outside the gene matches: 14. The variable domain in full, with the rest retrieved from reference TRBV19 and TRBJ2-3, is DGGITQSPKYLFRKEGQNVTLSCEQNLNHDAMYWYRQDPGQGLRLIYYSQIVNDFQKGDIAEGYSVSREKKESFPLTVTSAQKNPTAFYLCASTFGSGGLNTDTQYFGPGTRLTVL.

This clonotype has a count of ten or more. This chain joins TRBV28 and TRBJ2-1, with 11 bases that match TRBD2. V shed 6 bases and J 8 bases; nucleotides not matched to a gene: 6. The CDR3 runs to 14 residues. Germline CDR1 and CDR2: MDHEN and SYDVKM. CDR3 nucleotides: TGTGCCAGCAGCTTACTAGCGGGAGTCTATGAGCAGTTCTTC. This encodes CASSLLAGVYEQFF. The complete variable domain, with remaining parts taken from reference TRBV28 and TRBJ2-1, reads DVKVTQSSRYLVKRTGEKVFLECVQDMDHENMFWYRQDPGLGLRLIYFSYDVKMKEKGDIPEGYSVSREKKERFSLILESASTNQTSMYLCASSLLAGVYEQFFGPGTRLTVL.

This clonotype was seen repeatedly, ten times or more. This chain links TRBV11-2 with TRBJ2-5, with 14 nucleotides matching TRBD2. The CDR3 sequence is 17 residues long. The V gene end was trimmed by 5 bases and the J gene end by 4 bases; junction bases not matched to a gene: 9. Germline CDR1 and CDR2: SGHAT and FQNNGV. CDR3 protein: CASSPGTSGSLGETQYF. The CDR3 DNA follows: TGTGCCAGCAGCCCAGGGACTAGCGGGAGCCTCGGAGAGACCCAGTACTTC.

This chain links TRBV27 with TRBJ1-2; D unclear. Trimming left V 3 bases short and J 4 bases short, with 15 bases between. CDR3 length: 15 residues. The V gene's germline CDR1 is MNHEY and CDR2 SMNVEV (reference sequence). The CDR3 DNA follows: TGTGCCAGCAGTTTCCTCTTCCGGGTTCCCTATGGCTACACCTTC. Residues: CASSFLFRVPYGYTF.